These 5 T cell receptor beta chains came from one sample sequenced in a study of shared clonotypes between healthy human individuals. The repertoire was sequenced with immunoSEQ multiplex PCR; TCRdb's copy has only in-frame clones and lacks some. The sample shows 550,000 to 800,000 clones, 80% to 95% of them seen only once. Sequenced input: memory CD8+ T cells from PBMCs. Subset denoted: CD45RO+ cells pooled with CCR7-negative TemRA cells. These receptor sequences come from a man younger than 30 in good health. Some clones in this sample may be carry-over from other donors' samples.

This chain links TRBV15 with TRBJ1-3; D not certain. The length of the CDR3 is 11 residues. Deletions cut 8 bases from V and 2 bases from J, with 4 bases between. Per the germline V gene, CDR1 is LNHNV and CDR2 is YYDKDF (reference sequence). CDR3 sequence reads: CATSPGNTIYF. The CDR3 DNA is TGTGCCACCTCACCTGGAAACACCATATATTTT.

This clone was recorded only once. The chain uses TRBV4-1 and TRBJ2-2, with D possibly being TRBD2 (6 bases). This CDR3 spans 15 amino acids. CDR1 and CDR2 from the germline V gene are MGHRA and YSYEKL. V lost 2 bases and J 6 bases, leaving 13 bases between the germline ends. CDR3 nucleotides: TGCGCCAGCAGCCAATTGGAGGGTAGCGCCGGGGAGCTGTTTTTT. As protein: CASSQLEGSAGELFF.

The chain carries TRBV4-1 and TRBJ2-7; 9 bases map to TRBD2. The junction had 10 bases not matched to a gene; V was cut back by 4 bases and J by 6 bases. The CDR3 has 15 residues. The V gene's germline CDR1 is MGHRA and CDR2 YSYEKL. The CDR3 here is CASSPPLLAGREQYF. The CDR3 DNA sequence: TGCGCCAGCAGCCCCCCCCTCCTAGCGGGACGCGAGCAGTACTTC.

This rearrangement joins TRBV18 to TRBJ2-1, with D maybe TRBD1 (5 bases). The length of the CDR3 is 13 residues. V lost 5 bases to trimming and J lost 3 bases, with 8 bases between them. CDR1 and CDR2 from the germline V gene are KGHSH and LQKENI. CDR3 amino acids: CASSDDSYNEQFF. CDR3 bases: TGTGCCAGCTCAGACGACAGCTACAATGAGCAGTTCTTC.

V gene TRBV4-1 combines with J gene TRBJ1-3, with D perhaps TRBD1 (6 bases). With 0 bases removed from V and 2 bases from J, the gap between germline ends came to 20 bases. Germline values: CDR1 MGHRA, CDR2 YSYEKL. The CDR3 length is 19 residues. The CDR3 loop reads CASSQDPQQQGSAGNTIYF. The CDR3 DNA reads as TGCGCCAGCAGCCAAGATCCCCAACAACAGGGATCGGCTGGAAACACCATATATTTT.